A selection of T cell receptor beta chains follows, all from one sample in a study of blood T cell repertoires in COVID-19. Sequenced by immunoSEQ multiplex PCR; TCRdb stores in-frame clones only, minus some. The data show a few hundred thousand clones, about 87% seen once. The specimen was PBMCs or T cells enriched from blood (not recorded which). These receptors all stem from a middle-aged man in a cohort exposed to, infected with or recovered from COVID-19 (not recorded which). CDR3s include the opening cysteine and the closing phenylalanine or tryptophan. The order of the fields is J gene, V gene, clone size, D gene, CDR3 protein, CDR3 DNA. D genes are given only for firm matches. Clone size is shown for a subset of rows, as once, few, many or a class of expanded clone.

TRBJ1-2,TRBV2,.,.,CASIAGSNYGYTF,TGTGCCAGCATTGCGGGGTCTAACTATGGCTACACCTTC
TRBJ2-1,TRBV9,.,TRBD2,CASSVRGGSYEQFF,TGTGCCAGCAGCGTCCGTGGCGGGAGTTATGAGCAGTTCTTC
TRBJ1-2,TRBV19,few,.,CASSPQNYGYTF,TGTGCCAGTAGTCCCCAGAACTATGGCTACACCTTC
TRBJ2-7,TRBV30,.,.,CAWSVRRSSLQGSYEQYF,TGTGCCTGGAGTGTAAGGCGCTCTTCCCTACAGGGCTCCTACGAGCAGTACTTC
TRBJ2-2,TRBV5-1,.,.,CASSLEVGVTGELFF,TGCGCCAGCAGCTTGGAAGTCGGTGTCACCGGGGAGCTGTTTTTT
TRBJ1-4,TRBV3-1/TRBV3-2,.,.,CASSPDSPNEKLFF,TGTGCCAGCAGCCCTGACAGTCCAAATGAAAAACTGTTTTTT
TRBJ2-2,TRBV30,.,TRBD2,CAWSVGRGTGELFF,TGTGCCTGGAGTGTAGGGAGGGGCACCGGGGAGCTGTTTTTT
TRBJ2-2,TRBV9,.,TRBD1,CASSGQGAHGELFF,TGTGCCAGCAGCGGACAGGGGGCTCACGGGGAGCTGTTTTTT
TRBJ2-7,TRBV7-9,once,TRBD2,CASSLDLAGGVYEQYF,TGTGCCAGCAGCTTAGATCTAGCGGGAGGCGTCTACGAGCAGTACTTC
TRBJ2-1,TRBV6-5,.,TRBD2,CASSSSGSSYNEQFF,TGTGCCAGCAGTTCGAGCGGGAGCTCCTACAATGAGCAGTTCTTC
TRBJ2-7,TRBV19,.,.,CASNSAGTSYEQYF,TGTGCCAGTAACTCTGCCGGGACATCTTACGAGCAGTACTTC
TRBJ1-6,TRBV18,.,TRBD1,CASSTWETGTANSPLHF,TGTGCCAGTTCAACTTGGGAAACCGGGACAGCTAATTCACCCCTCCACTTT
TRBJ1-1,TRBV5-1,.,.,CASSLQGRGTEAFF,TGCGCCAGCAGCCTCCAGGGGAGAGGGACTGAAGCTTTCTTT